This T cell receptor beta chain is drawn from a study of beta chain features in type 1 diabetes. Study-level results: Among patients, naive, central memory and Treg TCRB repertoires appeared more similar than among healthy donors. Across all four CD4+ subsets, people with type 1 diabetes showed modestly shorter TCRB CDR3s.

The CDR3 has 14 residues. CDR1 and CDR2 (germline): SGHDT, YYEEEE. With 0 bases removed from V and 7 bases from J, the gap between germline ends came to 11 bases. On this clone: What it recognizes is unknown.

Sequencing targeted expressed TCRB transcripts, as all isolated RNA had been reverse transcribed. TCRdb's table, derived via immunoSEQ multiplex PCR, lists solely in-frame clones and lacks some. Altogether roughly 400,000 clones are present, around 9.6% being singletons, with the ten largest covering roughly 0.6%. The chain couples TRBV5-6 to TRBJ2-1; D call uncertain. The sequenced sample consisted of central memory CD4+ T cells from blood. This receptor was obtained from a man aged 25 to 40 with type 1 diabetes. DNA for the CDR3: TGTGCCAGCAGCTTGGGGCTAGGAATGAATGAGCAGTTCTTC. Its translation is CASSLGLGMNEQFF.